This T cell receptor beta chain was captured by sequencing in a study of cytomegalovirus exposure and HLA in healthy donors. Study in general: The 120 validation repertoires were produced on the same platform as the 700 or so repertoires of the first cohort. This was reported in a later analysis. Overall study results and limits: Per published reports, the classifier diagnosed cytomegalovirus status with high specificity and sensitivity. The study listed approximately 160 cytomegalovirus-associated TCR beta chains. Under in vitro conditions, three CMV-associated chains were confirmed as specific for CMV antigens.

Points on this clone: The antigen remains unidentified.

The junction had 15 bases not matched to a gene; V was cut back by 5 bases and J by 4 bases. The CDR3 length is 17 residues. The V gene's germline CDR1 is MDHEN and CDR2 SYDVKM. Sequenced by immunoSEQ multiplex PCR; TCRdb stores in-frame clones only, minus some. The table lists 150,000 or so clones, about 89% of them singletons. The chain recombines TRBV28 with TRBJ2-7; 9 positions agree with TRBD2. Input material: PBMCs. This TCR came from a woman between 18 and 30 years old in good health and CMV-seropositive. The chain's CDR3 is CASSPTHRAGGLYEQYF. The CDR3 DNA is TGTGCCAGCAGTCCTACCCACCGGGCGGGAGGGCTGTACGAGCAGTACTTC.